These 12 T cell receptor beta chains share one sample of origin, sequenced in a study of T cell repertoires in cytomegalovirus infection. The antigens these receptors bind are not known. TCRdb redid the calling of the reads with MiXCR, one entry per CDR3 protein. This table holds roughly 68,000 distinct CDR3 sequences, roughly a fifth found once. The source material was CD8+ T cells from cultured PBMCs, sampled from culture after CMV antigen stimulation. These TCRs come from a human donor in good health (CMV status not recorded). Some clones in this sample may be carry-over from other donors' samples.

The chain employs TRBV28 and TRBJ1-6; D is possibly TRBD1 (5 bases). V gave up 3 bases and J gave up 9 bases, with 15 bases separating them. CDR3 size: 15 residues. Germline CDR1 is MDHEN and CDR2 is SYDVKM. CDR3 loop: CASSFRGLSISPLHF. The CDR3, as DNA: TGTGCCAGCAGTTTTCGGGGGTTATCGATTTCACCCCTCCACTTT.

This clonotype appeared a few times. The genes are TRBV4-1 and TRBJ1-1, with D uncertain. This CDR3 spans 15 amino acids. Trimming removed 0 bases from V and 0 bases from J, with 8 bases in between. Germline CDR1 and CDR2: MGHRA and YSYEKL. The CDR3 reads CASSQEWQMNTEAFF. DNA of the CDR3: TGCGCCAGCAGCCAAGAATGGCAGATGAACACTGAAGCTTTCTTT.

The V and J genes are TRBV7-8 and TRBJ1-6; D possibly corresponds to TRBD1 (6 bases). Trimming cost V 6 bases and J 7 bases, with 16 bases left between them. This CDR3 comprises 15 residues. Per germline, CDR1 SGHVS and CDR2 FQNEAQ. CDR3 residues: CASRTGRQGNSPLHF. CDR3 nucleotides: TGTGCCAGCAGAACAGGGCGTCAGGGGAATTCACCCCTCCACTTT.

In DNA form, the CDR3 reads TGTGCCAGCGCAGCCGACCGTAGCTCTGGAAACACCATATATTTT. Its translation is CASAADRSSGNTIYF. The chain recombines TRBV19 with TRBJ1-3; no definite D call. There are 15 residues in the CDR3. Germline loops: CDR1 LNHDA, CDR2 SQIVND (reference sequence). V gave up 9 bases and J gave up 0 bases, with 15 bases separating them.

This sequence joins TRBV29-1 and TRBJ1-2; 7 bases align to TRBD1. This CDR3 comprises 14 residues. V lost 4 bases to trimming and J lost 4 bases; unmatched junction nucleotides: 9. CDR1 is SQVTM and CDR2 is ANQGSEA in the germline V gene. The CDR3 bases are TGCAGCGTTGGAGAAGGGGGCCTGTTCTATGGCTACACCTTC. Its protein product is CSVGEGGLFYGYTF.

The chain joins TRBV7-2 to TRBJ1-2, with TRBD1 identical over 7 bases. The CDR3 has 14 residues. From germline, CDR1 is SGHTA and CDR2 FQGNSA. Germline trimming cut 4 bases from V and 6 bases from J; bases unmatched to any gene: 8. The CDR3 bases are TGTGCCAGCAGCTCGGAGGGACAGATCGATGGCTACACCTTC. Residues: CASSSEGQIDGYTF. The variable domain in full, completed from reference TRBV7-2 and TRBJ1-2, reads GAGVSQSPSNKVTEKGKDVELRCDPISGHTALYWYRQSLGQGLEFLIYFQGNSAPDKSGLPSDRFSAERTGGSVSTLTIQRTQQEDSAVYLCASSSEGQIDGYTFGSGTRLTVV.

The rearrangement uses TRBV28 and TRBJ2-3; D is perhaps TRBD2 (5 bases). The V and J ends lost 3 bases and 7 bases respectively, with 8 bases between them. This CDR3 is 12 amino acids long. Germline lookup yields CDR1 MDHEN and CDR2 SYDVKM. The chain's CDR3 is CASSFRGYTQYF. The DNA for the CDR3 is TGTGCCAGCAGTTTTAGAGGGTATACGCAGTATTTT.

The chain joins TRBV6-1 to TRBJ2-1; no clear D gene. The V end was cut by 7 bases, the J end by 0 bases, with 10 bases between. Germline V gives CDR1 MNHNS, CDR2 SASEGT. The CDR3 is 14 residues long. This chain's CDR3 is CASKSGSSYNEQFF. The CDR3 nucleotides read TGTGCCAGCAAGTCCGGTAGCTCCTACAATGAGCAGTTCTTC.

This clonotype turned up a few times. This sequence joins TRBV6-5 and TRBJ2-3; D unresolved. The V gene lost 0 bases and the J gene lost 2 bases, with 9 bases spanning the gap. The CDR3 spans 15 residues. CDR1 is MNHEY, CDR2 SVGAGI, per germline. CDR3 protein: CASSYSGMVTDTQYF. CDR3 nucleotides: TGTGCCAGCAGTTACTCAGGGATGGTCACAGATACGCAGTATTTT.

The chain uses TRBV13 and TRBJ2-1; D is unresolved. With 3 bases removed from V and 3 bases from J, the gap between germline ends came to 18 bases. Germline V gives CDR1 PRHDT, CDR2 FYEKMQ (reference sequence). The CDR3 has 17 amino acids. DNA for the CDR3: TGTGCCAGCAGCTTTTCACAGAGCCGCCAAAACTACAATGAGCAGTTCTTC. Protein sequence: CASSFSQSRQNYNEQFF.

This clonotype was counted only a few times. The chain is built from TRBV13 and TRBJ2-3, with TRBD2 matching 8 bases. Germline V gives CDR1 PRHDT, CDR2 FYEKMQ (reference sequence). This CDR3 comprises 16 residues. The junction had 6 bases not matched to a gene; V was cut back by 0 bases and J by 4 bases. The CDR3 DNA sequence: TGTGCCAGCAGCTTAGGAGCGGGGGCCGGGGCAGATACGCAGTATTTT. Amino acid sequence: CASSLGAGAGADTQYF.

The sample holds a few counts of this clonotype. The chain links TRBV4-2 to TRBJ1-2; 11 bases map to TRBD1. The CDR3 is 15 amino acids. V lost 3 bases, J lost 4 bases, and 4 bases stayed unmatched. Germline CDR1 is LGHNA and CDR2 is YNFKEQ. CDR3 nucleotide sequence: TGTGCCAGCAGCCACGGACAGGGGGCCCTCTATGGCTACACCTTC. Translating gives CASSHGQGALYGYTF.